These 27 T cell receptor beta chains came from one sample sequenced in a study of regulatory T cells in long-lasting Graves disease. Sequencing libraries for TCR beta were prepared with iRepertoire HTBI primers and Arm-PCR of CDR3 regions. A single record per CDR3 protein comes from TCRdb applying MiXCR to the multiplex PCR reads. The data show 300,000 to 450,000 distinct CDR3 sequences, 15% to 17% seen once. This sample's time point: newly diagnosed GD, antithyroid drugs for less than 3 months. The TCR library was made from RNA extracted from PBMCs. The sequencing used peripheral blood mononuclear cells (PBMCs), collected at new diagnosis, from a patient treated with antithyroid drugs. Every receptor here comes from a female donor with Graves disease.

The chain is built from TRBV18 and TRBJ2-3; TRBD2 aligns across 8 bases. The CDR3 covers 16 residues. The germline V gene has CDR1 KGHSH and CDR2 LQKENI. V was pared by 4 bases and J by 4 bases, with 10 bases of the junction left unmatched. The CDR3 loop is CASSQARTSGPDTQYF. The CDR3 nucleotides read TGTGCCAGCTCACAGGCCCGTACTAGCGGCCCAGATACGCAGTATTTT.

This clonotype was observed many times. The chain joins TRBV6-2 or TRBV6-3 to TRBJ2-7; tentatively, D is TRBD2 (7 bases). The germline V and J ends were trimmed by 5 bases and 6 bases, with 17 bases remaining between them. The CDR3 length is 14 residues. Germline V gene sequence: CDR1 MNHEY, CDR2 SVGEGT. This chain's CDR3 is CASSRGAYGSEQYF. CDR3 nucleotide sequence: TGTGCCAGCAGTCGGGGGGCGTACGGTAGCGAGCAGTACTTC.

The chain combines TRBV19 with TRBJ2-2, with 9 bases fitting TRBD2. V was clipped by 5 bases and J by 0 bases; unmatched bases: 13. Germline CDR1 and CDR2: LNHDA and SQIVND (reference sequence). There are 19 residues in the CDR3. CDR3 DNA sequence: TGTGCCAGTAGTCAACAAAAAATAGCGGGAGCCCCGAACACCGGGGAGCTGTTTTTT. It specifies CASSQQKIAGAPNTGELFF.

This rearrangement joins TRBV28 to TRBJ2-5; D gene ambiguous. The CDR3 loop spans 17 amino acids. Per the germline V gene, CDR1 is MDHEN and CDR2 is SYDVKM. V lost 2 bases to trimming and J lost 0 bases, with 16 bases between them. CDR3 coding DNA: TGTGCCAGCAGTTTAAGCTTTATTTTGGGAAACCAAGAGACCCAGTACTTC. Translated: CASSLSFILGNQETQYF.

This chain joins TRBV19 and TRBJ2-1, with 7 positions matching TRBD2. The J segment lost 8 bases and the V segment lost 7 bases, leaving 14 bases of the junction unmatched. The CDR3 extends over 15 amino acids. The germline V gene encodes CDR1 LNHDA and CDR2 SQIVND (reference sequence). In nucleotides, the CDR3 is TGTGCCAGTATACCCTTCGCGGGAGTGCCCCATGAGCAGTTCTTC. Encoded protein: CASIPFAGVPHEQFF.

The V and J genes are TRBV7-9 and TRBJ2-5, with 8 bases that match TRBD1. Per the germline V gene, CDR1 is SEHNR and CDR2 is FQNEAQ (reference sequence). The CDR3 is 15 residues long. The trim removed 0 bases at V and 5 bases at J, leaving 5 bases unmatched. The CDR3 reads CASSLAGQGTETQYF. CDR3 sequence (DNA): TGTGCCAGCAGCTTAGCAGGACAGGGTACGGAGACCCAGTACTTC. Filled out from reference TRBV7-9 and TRBJ2-5, the complete variable domain reads DTGVSQNPRHKITKRGQNVTFRCDPISEHNRLYWYRQTLGQGPEFLTYFQNEAQLEKSRLLSDRFSAERPKGSFSTLEIQRTEQGDSAMYLCASSLAGQGTETQYFGPGTRLLVL.

As regards this clonotype: This sequence may be a read error, since a much larger clone differs from it by one base. The chain combines TRBV2 with TRBJ2-3; D might be TRBD1 (5 bases). The CDR3 is 12 amino acids. Germline-derived CDR1 and CDR2 are SNHLY and FYNNEI. Deletions cut 7 bases from V and 4 bases from J, with 9 bases between. The CDR3 spells CASKGVPDTQYF. CDR3 in DNA: TGTGCCAGCAAAGGGGTCCCAGATACGCAGTATTTT.

The chain employs TRBV10-3 and TRBJ2-7; TRBD1 matches 8 bases. Looked up from germline, CDR1 is ENHRY and CDR2 is SYGVKD. This CDR3 has 13 amino acids. V dropped 8 bases and J dropped 6; count of bases not matched to a gene: 9. Here the CDR3 reads CAILFDRGGEQYF. CDR3 nucleotide sequence: TGTGCCATCCTTTTTGACAGGGGTGGCGAGCAGTACTTC.

The chain links TRBV7-6 to TRBJ2-3; the D gene is possibly TRBD1 (6 bases). V lost 4 bases to trimming and J lost 2 bases, with 13 bases between them. From germline, CDR1 is SGHVS and CDR2 FNYEAQ. This CDR3 comprises 15 residues. The CDR3 here is CASSSVPGVTDTQYF. The CDR3 coding sequence is TGTGCCAGCAGCTCCGTTCCAGGGGTCACAGATACGCAGTATTTT.

In this sample, this clonotype turned up many times. The chain uses TRBV28 and TRBJ1-2; D gene uncertain. Germline lookup yields CDR1 MDHEN and CDR2 SYDVKM. Trimming removed 3 bases at V and 1 base at J, with 6 bases between. The CDR3 has 13 amino acids. CDR3 amino acids: CASSFEDNYGYTF. DNA for the CDR3: TGTGCCAGCAGTTTTGAGGATAACTATGGCTACACCTTC.

This clonotype came up many times. For the CDR3, the DNA is TGTGCCAGCAGTTCAGGGACGGTTGGAAACACCATATATTTT. Amino acid sequence: CASSSGTVGNTIYF. The chain links TRBV28 to TRBJ1-3, with D maybe TRBD1 (5 bases). Germline V lookup: CDR1 MDHEN, CDR2 SYDVKM. V shed 4 bases and J shed 3 bases, with 10 bases lying between them. This CDR3 is 14 amino acids long.

This clonotype appeared many times. This chain uses TRBV27 with TRBJ1-5; no firm D call. The CDR3 loop spans 18 amino acids. Germline V gene lookup returns CDR1 MNHEY and CDR2 SMNVEV (reference sequence). The ends were cut back, 6 bases at V and 3 bases at J, with 24 bases in the middle. The CDR3 sequence is CASSLRRPGFSYNQPQHF. The CDR3 DNA is TGTGCCAGCAGCCTTAGGCGCCCCGGGTTCTCTTACAATCAGCCCCAGCATTTT.

Many counts were recorded for this clonotype. The chain recombines TRBV11-3 with TRBJ2-1, with 14 nucleotides matching TRBD2. Per the germline V gene, CDR1 is SGHNT and CDR2 is YENEEA. The junction had 5 bases not matched to a gene; V was cut back by 1 base and J by 9 bases. The CDR3 totals 16 residues. The CDR3 sequence: CASSLGGTSGSIEQFF. The CDR3 nucleotides read TGTGCCAGCAGCTTAGGAGGGACTAGCGGGAGTATTGAGCAGTTCTTC.

This clonotype was seen at least ten times. The chain employs TRBV3-1 and TRBJ1-1, with 10 bases matching TRBD1. The CDR3 is made up of 15 amino acids. With V trimmed by 1 base and J by 5 bases, 4 bases remained unmatched. Germline V gives CDR1 LGHDT, CDR2 YNNKEL (reference sequence). CDR3 coding DNA: TGTGCCAGCAGCCAAGCCGACAGGGGGCCTACTGAAGCTTTCTTT. Its translation is CASSQADRGPTEAFF. Drawing the rest from reference TRBV3-1 and TRBJ1-1, the complete variable domain is DTAVSQTPKYLVTQMGNDKSIKCEQNLGHDTMYWYKQDSKKFLKIMFSYNNKELIINETVPNRFSPKSPDKAHLNLHINSLELGDSAVYFCASSQADRGPTEAFFGQGTRLTVV.

V usage is TRBV2 and J usage is TRBJ2-1; the D is unclear. There are 10 residues in the CDR3. The germline V and J ends were trimmed by 11 bases and 9 bases, with 11 bases remaining between them. The germline V gene has CDR1 SNHLY and CDR2 FYNNEI. The DNA of the CDR3 is TGTGCCGGCATACTAAGTGAGCAGTTCTTC. Its protein is CAGILSEQFF.

This clonotype was recorded at least ten times. V gene TRBV12-3 or TRBV12-4 combines with J gene TRBJ2-2, with D unclear. With 7 bases removed from V and 1 base from J, the gap between germline ends came to 16 bases. The CDR3 spans 16 residues. In nucleotides, the CDR3 is TGTGCCAGCAATCGTGGGCTACCTGGGAACACCGGGGAGCTGTTTTTT. As protein: CASNRGLPGNTGELFF.

The chain carries TRBV4-2 and TRBJ2-2, with D hard to call. Trimming took off 0 bases at V and 7 bases at J, with 9 bases between the two ends. CDR3 length equals 14 residues. In germline, CDR1 is LGHNA, CDR2 YNFKEQ. The CDR3 region is CASSQDLSVGELFF. In DNA form, the CDR3 reads TGTGCCAGCAGCCAAGATCTAAGTGTCGGGGAGCTGTTTTTT.

This clonotype has ten or more counts. The chain uses TRBV2 and TRBJ1-2; 7 positions agree with TRBD1. This CDR3 has 12 residues. Germline CDR1 reads SNHLY; CDR2 reads FYNNEI. Trimming took 9 bases from V and 0 from J; bases not matched to a gene: 1. CDR3 region: CARTGANYGYTF. CDR3 bases: TGTGCCAGAACAGGGGCTAACTATGGCTACACCTTC.

The gene calls are TRBV25-1 and TRBJ1-4; 7 bases fit TRBD1. The CDR3 loop spans 14 amino acids. Germline V gives CDR1 MGHDK, CDR2 SYGVNS. J gave up 5 bases and V 8 bases, and 8 bases lay outside the gene matches. The CDR3 bases are TGTGCCAGCGCCCCCAGGGGGAACAATGAAAAACTGTTTTTT. It is translated as CASAPRGNNEKLFF.

This clonotype has a count of ten or more. The genes are TRBV2 and TRBJ1-1, with 7 positions matching TRBD1. Trimming cost V 5 bases and J 11 bases; bases outside gene matches: 14. The CDR3 extends over 14 amino acids. The germline CDR1 and CDR2 sequences are SNHLY and FYNNEI. CDR3 protein: CASSPPGTGEYAFF. In DNA form, the CDR3 reads TGTGCCAGCAGTCCTCCCGGAACAGGGGAGTATGCTTTCTTT.

This clonotype was picked up many times. The chain joins TRBV9 to TRBJ2-5, with 12 bases lining up with TRBD2. CDR1 and CDR2 (germline): SGDLS, YYNGEE. With V trimmed by 0 bases and J by 5 bases, 5 bases remained unmatched. The CDR3 has 16 amino acids. In DNA form, the CDR3 reads TGTGCCAGCAGCGTAGCCCCTCTAGCGGGAGGGGAGACCCAGTACTTC. It codes for CASSVAPLAGGETQYF.

This clonotype was counted only a few times. The chain uses TRBV9 and TRBJ2-1; D unclear. Trimming removed 3 bases at V and 5 bases at J, with 15 bases between. Germline CDR1 and CDR2: SGDLS and YYNGEE. CDR3 length: 15 amino acids. The CDR3 bases are TGTGCCAGCAGCGAAACGGGCCGAATACACAATGAGCAGTTCTTC. Protein sequence: CASSETGRIHNEQFF.

The gene calls are TRBV9 and TRBJ2-3; 10 bases match TRBD2. V shed 4 bases and J 1 base; nucleotides not matched to a gene: 15. The CDR3 is 19 amino acids. Germline assignment: CDR1 SGDLS and CDR2 YYNGEE. Here the CDR3 DNA reads TGTGCCAGCAGCCTCACACTAGCGGGATTATATGAAGGCACAGATACGCAGTATTTT. Residues: CASSLTLAGLYEGTDTQYF.

This clonotype was seen a handful of times. This sequence joins TRBV6-1 and TRBJ2-2; unclear D gene. Germline values: CDR1 MNHNS, CDR2 SASEGT. The CDR3 length is 13 residues. Trimming left V 6 bases short and J 6 bases short, with 11 bases between. The CDR3 nucleotides read TGTGCCAGCAGCTGGAGTCGGTCCGGGGAGCTGTTTTTT. Translated, it gives CASSWSRSGELFF.

The V and J genes are TRBV29-1 and TRBJ2-6; the match to TRBD1 covers 7 bases. CDR3 length equals 16 residues. Losses at the gene ends were 1 base for V and 2 bases for J; bases not matched to a gene: 5. CDR1 SQVTM and CDR2 ANQGSEA come from the germline V gene. The CDR3 region has the DNA TGCAGCGTTGAAGTCCGGCAGGGGGCTGGGGCCAACGTCCTGACTTTC. Its translation: CSVEVRQGAGANVLTF.

This clonotype was seen repeatedly, ten times or more. The chain joins TRBV27 to TRBJ2-7; D is tentatively TRBD1 or TRBD2 (5 bases each). From germline, CDR1 is MNHEY and CDR2 SMNVEV (reference sequence). V was clipped by 8 bases and J by 5 bases, with 16 bases between them. The CDR3 is 13 amino acids. CDR3 nucleotide sequence: TGTGCCAGCCCTAAGGGACGGCGGAACGAGCAGTACTTC. Encoded protein: CASPKGRRNEQYF.

This chain uses TRBV20-1 with TRBJ2-7; no reliable D call. CDR3 length: 14 residues. CDR1 and CDR2 (germline): DFQATT, SNEGSKA (reference sequence). The V end was cut by 3 bases, the J end by 2 bases, with 14 bases between. The CDR3, as DNA: TGCAGTGCTAGGGAGTGGCTAGGTCCCTACGAGCAGTACTTC. Its protein is CSAREWLGPYEQYF.